This T cell receptor (beta chain) came from a study of blood T cell repertoires in COVID-19. Some clones are missing from TCRdb's copy, which holds only in-frame ones; the method was immunoSEQ multiplex PCR. The repertoire holds about 210,000 clones, with around 86% as singletons. The V end was cut by 0 bases, the J end by 0 bases, with 7 bases between. In germline, CDR1 is SGHRS, CDR2 YFSETQ. The CDR3 contains 15 residues. Sequenced material: PBMCs or T cells enriched from blood (not recorded which). The V gene is TRBV5-1, the J gene TRBJ2-1; D not certain. The receptor comes from a man younger than 40 in a cohort exposed to, infected with or recovered from COVID-19 (not recorded which). The DNA of the CDR3 is TGCGCCAGCAGCTTGGAAGCGAGCTCCTACAATGAGCAGTTCTTC. Its protein product is CASSLEASSYNEQFF.